A selection of T cell receptor beta chains follows, all from one sample in a study of blood T cell repertoires in COVID-19. Sequenced by immunoSEQ multiplex PCR; TCRdb stores in-frame clones only, minus some. The sample lists approximately 170,000 clones, around 85% seen once, with approximately 4% in the top ten. Sequenced material: peripheral blood. The receptor source for this set is a woman aged 70-85 years with acute or convalescent COVID-19. The CDR3 runs from the conserved cysteine through the conserved F or W. Each record gives: V gene, J gene, D gene, clone size, CDR3 DNA, CDR3 protein. D genes are given only for firm matches. Clone size is given for some rows only: seen once, a few or many times, or a class if the clone is expanded.

>TRBV18|TRBJ1-2|.|.
TGTGCCAGCTCACCCCTTCGGGACACTGATGGCTACACCTTC
CASSPLRDTDGYTF
>TRBV4-1|TRBJ2-6|TRBD1|.
TGCGCCAGCAGCCAAGGGGGACAGAGCTCTGGGGCCAACGTCCTGACTTTC
CASSQGGQSSGANVLTF
>TRBV5-1|TRBJ2-3|TRBD1|.
TGCGCCAGCAGGGGACAGGGGGGTATGGATACGCAGTATTTT
CASRGQGGMDTQYF
>TRBV3-1/TRBV3-2|TRBJ1-1|TRBD1|.
TGTGCCAGCAGCCAGGGACAGTTGACTGAAGCTTTCTTT
CASSQGQLTEAFF
>TRBV10-3|TRBJ2-5|TRBD2|.
TGTGCCATCAGTGAGAGAGAGCGGGGGGAGACCCAGTACTTC
CAISERERGETQYF
>TRBV18|TRBJ2-7|TRBD1|.
TGTGCCAGCTCCCAGGCCCAGGGGGCGCGCTACGAGCAGTACTTC
CASSQAQGARYEQYF
>TRBV11-2|TRBJ1-4|.|.
TGTGCCAGCAGCTCGGGGGTATTTGGTGAAAAACTGTTTTTT
CASSSGVFGEKLFF
>TRBV24-1|TRBJ2-7|.|.
TGTGCCACCAGTGACCCCCTTCGCAGCGAGCAGTACTTC
CATSDPLRSEQYF
>TRBV6-2/TRBV6-3|TRBJ2-1|.|.
TGTGCCAGCAGTGGAGCCACGTCCTTGTTCTTC
CASSGATSLFF
>TRBV3-1/TRBV3-2|TRBJ2-7|TRBD1|.
TGTGCCAGCAGCCAAGAACTCGGAAAGACAGGGGACCACGAGCAGTACTTC
CASSQELGKTGDHEQYF
>TRBV6-5|TRBJ1-5|.|.
TGTGCCAGCAGCAAGGACAACTATAGCAATCAGCCCCAGCATTTT
CASSKDNYSNQPQHF
>TRBV12-5|TRBJ1-2|.|.
TGTGCTACCGCGGGAGGGGCTCCTAACTATGGCTACACCTTC
CATAGGAPNYGYTF
>TRBV6-5|TRBJ1-1|.|.
TGTGCCAGCAGTTCCAGGGGTGGGGGCTTGAACACTGAAGCTTTCTTT
CASSSRGGGLNTEAFF
>TRBV3-1/TRBV3-2|TRBJ2-1|.|.
TGTGCCAGCAGCCAGCGCGGCTTGCACTACAATGAGCAGTTCTTC
CASSQRGLHYNEQFF
>TRBV5-1|TRBJ2-5|TRBD2|.
TGCGCCAGCAGCCGCGGGGGGGCCGAGACCCAGTACTTC
CASSRGGAETQYF
>TRBV5-5|TRBJ1-5|.|once
TGTGCCAGCAGCTTCTCCGAGGGGAGGGCCTTTCAGCCCCAGCATTTT
CASSFSEGRAFQPQHF
>TRBV6-2/TRBV6-3|TRBJ2-7|TRBD1|once
TGTGCCAGCAGCGCCCGGGACAGGGGATACGAGCAGTACTTC
CASSARDRGYEQYF
>TRBV6-5|TRBJ1-6|.|.
TGTGCCAGCATTAGGGGGGGCGCCAATTCACCCCTCCACTTT
CASIRGGANSPLHF
>TRBV7-2|TRBJ2-3|TRBD2|.
TGTGCCAGCAGCGCCCCAGCGGGGGGCCTCACAGATACGCAGTATTTT
CASSAPAGGLTDTQYF
>TRBV5-1|TRBJ1-3|.|.
TGCGCCAGCAGCTTGGTCGGGGCGGGATCTGGAAACACCATATATTTT
CASSLVGAGSGNTIYF
>TRBV29-1|TRBJ2-1|.|few
TGCAGCGTTGAAGGGTTTTTAGCGGCATACAATGAGCAGTTCTTC
CSVEGFLAAYNEQFF
>TRBV27|TRBJ1-1|.|.
TGTGCCAGCAGTCCCTCCCGGGTCGGGGGTGAAGCTTTCTTT
CASSPSRVGGEAFF
>TRBV27|TRBJ2-2|TRBD2|.
TGTGCCAGCAGTTTCCTAGCGGGGGGGCCAACCGGGGAGCTGTTTTTT
CASSFLAGGPTGELFF
>TRBV4-2|TRBJ2-7|TRBD2|.
TGTGCCAGCAGCCAAGTAGTTGGGACTAGCGCCTCCTACGAGCAGTACTTC
CASSQVVGTSASYEQYF
>TRBV4-2|TRBJ1-5|TRBD1|.
TGTGCCAGCAGCCAAGCCGGGACAGGGGGCCCCCTCTCGCCCCAGCATTTT
CASSQAGTGGPLSPQHF
>TRBV5-1|TRBJ2-6|.|.
TGCGCCAGCAGCCCAAGAGGTGGGGCCAACGTCCTGACTTTC
CASSPRGGANVLTF
>TRBV30|TRBJ1-3|.|.
TGTGCCCGGGACACAAACTCTGGAAACACCATATATTTT
CARDTNSGNTIYF
>TRBV14|TRBJ1-4|TRBD1|.
TGTGCCAGCAGCCGGGGGACAGGGGAAAAACTGTTTTTT
CASSRGTGEKLFF
>TRBV6-2/TRBV6-3|TRBJ2-7|TRBD1|.
TGTGCCAGCAGTTACATTGGGACAGAGAGTTACGAGCAGTACTTC
CASSYIGTESYEQYF
>TRBV5-5|TRBJ2-1|TRBD1|.
TGTGCCAGCAGCTCGCCGGGACAGGGTTATCATGAGCAGTTCTTC
CASSSPGQGYHEQFF
>TRBV28|TRBJ2-1|.|.
TGTGCCAGCAACCTTGACAGGACCTACAATGAGCAGTTCTTC
CASNLDRTYNEQFF
>TRBV15|TRBJ2-2|TRBD1|.
TGTGCCACCAGCAGACCCGGGACAGGGGGCACCGGGGAGCTGTTTTTT
CATSRPGTGGTGELFF
>TRBV24-1|TRBJ1-2|.|.
TGTGCCACCAGTGATCTTCATGGCTACACCTTC
CATSDLHGYTF